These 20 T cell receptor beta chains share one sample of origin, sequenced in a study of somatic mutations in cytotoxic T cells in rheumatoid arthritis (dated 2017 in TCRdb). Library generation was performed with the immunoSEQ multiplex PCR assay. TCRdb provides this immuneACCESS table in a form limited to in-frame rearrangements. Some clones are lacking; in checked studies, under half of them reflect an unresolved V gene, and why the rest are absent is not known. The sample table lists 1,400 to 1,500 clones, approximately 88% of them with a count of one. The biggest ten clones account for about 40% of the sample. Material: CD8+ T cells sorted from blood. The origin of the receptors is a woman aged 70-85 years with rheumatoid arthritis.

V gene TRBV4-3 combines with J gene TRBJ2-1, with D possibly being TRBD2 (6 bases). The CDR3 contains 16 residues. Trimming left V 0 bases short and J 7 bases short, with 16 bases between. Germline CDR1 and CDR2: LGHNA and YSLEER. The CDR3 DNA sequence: TGCGCCAGCAGCCAAGATAGCCTAGCGCGACTGAATGAGCAGTTCTTC. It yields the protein CASSQDSLARLNEQFF.

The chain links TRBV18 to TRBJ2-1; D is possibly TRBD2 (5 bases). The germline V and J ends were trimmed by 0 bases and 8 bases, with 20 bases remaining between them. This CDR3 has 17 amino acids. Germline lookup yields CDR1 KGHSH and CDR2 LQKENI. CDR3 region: CASSPPAGRRRIDEQFF. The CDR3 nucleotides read TGTGCCAGCTCACCACCGGCGGGTAGACGACGTATCGATGAGCAGTTCTTC.

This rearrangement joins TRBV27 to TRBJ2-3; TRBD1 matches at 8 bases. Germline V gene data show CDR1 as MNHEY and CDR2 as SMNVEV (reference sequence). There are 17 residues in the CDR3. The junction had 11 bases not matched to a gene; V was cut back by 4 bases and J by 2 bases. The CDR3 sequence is CASSWGLGQGYTDTQYF. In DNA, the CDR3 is TGTGCCAGCAGTTGGGGTCTAGGACAGGGCTACACAGATACGCAGTATTTT.

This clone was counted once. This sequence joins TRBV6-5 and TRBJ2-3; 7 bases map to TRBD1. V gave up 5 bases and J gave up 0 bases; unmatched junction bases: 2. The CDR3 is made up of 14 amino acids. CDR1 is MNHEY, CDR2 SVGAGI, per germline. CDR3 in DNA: TGTGCCAGCAGTCTGGGACAGAGCACAGATACGCAGTATTTT. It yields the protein CASSLGQSTDTQYF.

DNA of the CDR3: TGTGCCAGCAGCGTAGGGGACAGAAATTCACCCCTCCACTTT. This sequence encodes CASSVGDRNSPLHF. The chain has TRBV9 and TRBJ1-6; 7 bases agree with TRBD1. The V gene's germline CDR1 is SGDLS and CDR2 YYNGEE. V trimming: 0 bases; J trimming: 7 bases; junction bases outside the gene matches: 1. The CDR3 is 14 amino acids.

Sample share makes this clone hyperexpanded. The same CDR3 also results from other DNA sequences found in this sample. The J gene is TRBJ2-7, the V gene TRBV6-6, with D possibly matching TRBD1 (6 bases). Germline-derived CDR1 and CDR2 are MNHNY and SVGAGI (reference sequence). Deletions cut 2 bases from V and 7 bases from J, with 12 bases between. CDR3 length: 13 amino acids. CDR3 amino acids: CASSYAGAGEQYF. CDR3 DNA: TGTGCCAGCAGTTACGCAGGGGCGGGTGAGCAGTACTTC.

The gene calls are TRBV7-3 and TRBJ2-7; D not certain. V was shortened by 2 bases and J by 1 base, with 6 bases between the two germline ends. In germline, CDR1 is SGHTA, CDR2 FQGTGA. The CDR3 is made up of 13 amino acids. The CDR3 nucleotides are TGTGCCAGCAGCTTACAGGATTCCTACGAGCAGTACTTC. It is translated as CASSLQDSYEQYF.

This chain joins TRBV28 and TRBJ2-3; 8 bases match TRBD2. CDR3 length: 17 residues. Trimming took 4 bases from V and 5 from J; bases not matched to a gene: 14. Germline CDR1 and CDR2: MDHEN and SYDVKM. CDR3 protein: CASSSGWTGGPGDTQYF. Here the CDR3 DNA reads TGTGCCAGCAGTTCCGGTTGGACGGGAGGGCCTGGAGATACGCAGTATTTT.

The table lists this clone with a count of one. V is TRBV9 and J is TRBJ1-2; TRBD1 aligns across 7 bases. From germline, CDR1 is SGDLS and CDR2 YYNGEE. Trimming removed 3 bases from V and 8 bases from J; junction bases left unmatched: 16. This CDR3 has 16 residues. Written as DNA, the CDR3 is TGTGCCAGCAGCGCCAATCCGGACAGGACCACGGAAGGCTACACCTTC. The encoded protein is CASSANPDRTTEGYTF.

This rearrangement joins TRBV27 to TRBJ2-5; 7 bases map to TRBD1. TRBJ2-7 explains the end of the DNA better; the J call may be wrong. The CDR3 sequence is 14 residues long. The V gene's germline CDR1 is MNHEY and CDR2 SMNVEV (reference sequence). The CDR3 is CASSTTGLGYEQYF. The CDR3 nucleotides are TGTGCCAGCAGTACGACAGGGCTGGGTTACGAGCAGTACTTC.

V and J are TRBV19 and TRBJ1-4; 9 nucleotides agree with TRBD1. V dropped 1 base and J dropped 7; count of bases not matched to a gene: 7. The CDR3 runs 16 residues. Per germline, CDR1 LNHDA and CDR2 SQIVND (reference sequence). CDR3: CASSIGSGTGSEKLFF. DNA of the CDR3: TGTGCCAGTAGTATAGGGAGCGGGACAGGGAGTGAAAAACTGTTTTTT.

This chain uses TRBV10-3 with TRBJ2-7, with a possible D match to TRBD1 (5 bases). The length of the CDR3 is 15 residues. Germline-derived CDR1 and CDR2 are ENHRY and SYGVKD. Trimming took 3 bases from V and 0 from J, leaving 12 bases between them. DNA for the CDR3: TGTGCCATCAGTGATCCGGCAGGGAACTCCTACGAGCAGTACTTC. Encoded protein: CAISDPAGNSYEQYF.

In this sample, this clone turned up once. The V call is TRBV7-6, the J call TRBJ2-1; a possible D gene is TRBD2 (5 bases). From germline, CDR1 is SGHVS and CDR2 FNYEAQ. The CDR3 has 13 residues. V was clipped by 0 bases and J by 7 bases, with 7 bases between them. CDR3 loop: CASSLAGGNEQFF. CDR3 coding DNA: TGTGCCAGCAGCTTAGCCGGAGGTAATGAGCAGTTCTTC.

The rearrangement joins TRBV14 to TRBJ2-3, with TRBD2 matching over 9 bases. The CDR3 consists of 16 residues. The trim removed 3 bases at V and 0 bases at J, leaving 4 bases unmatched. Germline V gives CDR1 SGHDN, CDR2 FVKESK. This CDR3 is CASSHLAGPSTDTQYF. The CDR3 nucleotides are TGTGCCAGCAGCCACCTAGCGGGACCTAGCACAGATACGCAGTATTTT.

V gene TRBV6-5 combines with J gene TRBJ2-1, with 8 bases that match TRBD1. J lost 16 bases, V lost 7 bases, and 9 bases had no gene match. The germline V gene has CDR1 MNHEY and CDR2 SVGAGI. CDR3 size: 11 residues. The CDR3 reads CASIRGPLLFF. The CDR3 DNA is TGTGCCAGCATCAGGGGGCCGCTCCTTTTCTTC.

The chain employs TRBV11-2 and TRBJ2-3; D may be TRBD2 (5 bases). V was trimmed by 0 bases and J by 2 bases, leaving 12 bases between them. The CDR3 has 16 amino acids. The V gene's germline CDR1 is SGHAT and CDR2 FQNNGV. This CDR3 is CASSLDYRDNTDTQYF. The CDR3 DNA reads TGTGCCAGCAGCTTAGATTACCGGGATAACACAGATACGCAGTATTTT.

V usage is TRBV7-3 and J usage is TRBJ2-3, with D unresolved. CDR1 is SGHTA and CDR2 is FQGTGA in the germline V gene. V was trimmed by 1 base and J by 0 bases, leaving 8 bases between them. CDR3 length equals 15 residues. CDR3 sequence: CASSLSVASTDTQYF. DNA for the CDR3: TGTGCCAGCAGCTTAAGCGTAGCTAGCACAGATACGCAGTATTTT. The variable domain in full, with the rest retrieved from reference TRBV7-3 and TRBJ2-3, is GAGVSQTPSNKVTEKGKYVELRCDPISGHTALYWYRQSLGQGPEFLIYFQGTGAADDSGLPNDRFFAVRPEGSVSTLKIQRTERGDSAVYLCASSLSVASTDTQYFGPGTRLTVL.

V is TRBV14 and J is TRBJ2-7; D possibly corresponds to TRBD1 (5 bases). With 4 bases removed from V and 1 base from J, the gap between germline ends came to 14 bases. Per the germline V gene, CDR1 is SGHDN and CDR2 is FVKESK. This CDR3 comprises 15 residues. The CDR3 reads CASSPGQGPSYEQYF. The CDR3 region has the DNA TGTGCCAGCAGCCCAGGGCAGGGCCCATCCTACGAGCAGTACTTC.

The CDR3 spells CASSPGNTEAFF. The CDR3 coding sequence is TGCGCCAGCAGTCCAGGGAACACTGAAGCTTTCTTT. The chain couples TRBV5-1 to TRBJ1-1, with D unclear. This CDR3 region has 12 residues. CDR1 and CDR2 from the germline V gene are SGHRS and YFSETQ. V lost 5 bases, J lost 1 base, and 6 bases lay in between.

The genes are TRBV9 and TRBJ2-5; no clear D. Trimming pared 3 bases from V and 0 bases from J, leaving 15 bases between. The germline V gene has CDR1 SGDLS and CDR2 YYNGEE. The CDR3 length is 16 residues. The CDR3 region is CASSGGQLLYQETQYF. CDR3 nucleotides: TGTGCCAGCAGCGGAGGTCAGTTGCTGTACCAAGAGACCCAGTACTTC.